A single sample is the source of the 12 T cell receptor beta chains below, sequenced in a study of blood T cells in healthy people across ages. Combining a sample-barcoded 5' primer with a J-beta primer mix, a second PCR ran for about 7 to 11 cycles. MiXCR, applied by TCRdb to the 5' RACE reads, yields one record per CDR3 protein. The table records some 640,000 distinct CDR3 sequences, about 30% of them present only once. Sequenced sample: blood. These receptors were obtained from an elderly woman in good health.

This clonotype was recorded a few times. CDR3 sequence: CSAPTSGGLSPYNEQFF. Here the CDR3 DNA reads TGCAGTGCTCCGACTAGCGGGGGGTTGAGCCCCTACAATGAGCAGTTCTTC. The genes are TRBV20-1 and TRBJ2-1, with 13 bases aligning to TRBD2. Per germline, CDR1 DFQATT and CDR2 SNEGSKA (reference sequence). The CDR3 length is 17 residues. V shed 5 bases, J shed 2 bases, and the junction held 9 bases outside the gene matches.

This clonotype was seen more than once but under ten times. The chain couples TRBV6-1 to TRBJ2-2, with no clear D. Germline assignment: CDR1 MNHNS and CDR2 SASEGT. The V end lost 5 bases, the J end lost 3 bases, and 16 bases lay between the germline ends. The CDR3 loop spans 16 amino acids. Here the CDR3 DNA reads TGTGCCAGCAGTATCTTAGTTAGAAGGGACACCGGGGAGCTGTTTTTT. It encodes CASSILVRRDTGELFF.

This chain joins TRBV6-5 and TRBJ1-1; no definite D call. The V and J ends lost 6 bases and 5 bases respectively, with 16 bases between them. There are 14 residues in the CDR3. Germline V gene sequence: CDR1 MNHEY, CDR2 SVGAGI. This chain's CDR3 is CASRRLRVETEAFF. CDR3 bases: TGTGCCAGCAGGCGTCTAAGGGTTGAGACTGAAGCTTTCTTT.

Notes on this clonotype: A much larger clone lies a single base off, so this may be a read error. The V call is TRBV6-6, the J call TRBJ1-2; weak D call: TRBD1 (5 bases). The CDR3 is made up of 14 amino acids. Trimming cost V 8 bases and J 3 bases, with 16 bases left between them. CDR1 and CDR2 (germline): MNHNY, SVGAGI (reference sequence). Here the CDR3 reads CASLRDGDDYGYTF. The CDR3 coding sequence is TGTGCCAGCCTCCGGGACGGCGACGACTATGGCTACACCTTC.

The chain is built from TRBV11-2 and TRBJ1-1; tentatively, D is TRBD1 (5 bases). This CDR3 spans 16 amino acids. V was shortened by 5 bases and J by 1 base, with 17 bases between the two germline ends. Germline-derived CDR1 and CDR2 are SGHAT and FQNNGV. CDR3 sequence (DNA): TGTGCCAGCAGCCTACGAGGAAGACAGAGGAACACTGAAGCTTTCTTT. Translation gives CASSLRGRQRNTEAFF.

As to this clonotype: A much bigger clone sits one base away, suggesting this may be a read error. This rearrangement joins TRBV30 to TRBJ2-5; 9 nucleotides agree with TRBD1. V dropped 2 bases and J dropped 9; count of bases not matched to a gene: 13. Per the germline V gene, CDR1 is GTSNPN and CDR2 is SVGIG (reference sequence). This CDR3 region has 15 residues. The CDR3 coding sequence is TGTGCCTGGAGTTTAATGACAGGGGGTAGGGAGGCCCAGTACTTC. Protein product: CAWSLMTGGREAQYF. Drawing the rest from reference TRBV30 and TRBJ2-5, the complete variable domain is SQTIHQWPATLVQPVGSPLSLECTVEGTSNPNLYWYRQAAGRGLQLLFYSVGIGQISSEVPQNLSASRPQDRQFILSSKKLLLSDSGFYLCAWSLMTGGREAQYFGPGTRLLVL.

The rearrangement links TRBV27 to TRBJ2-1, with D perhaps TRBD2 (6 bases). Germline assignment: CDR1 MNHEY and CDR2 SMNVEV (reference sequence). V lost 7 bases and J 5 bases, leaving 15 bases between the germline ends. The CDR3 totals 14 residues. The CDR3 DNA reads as TGTGCCAGCACGGCGGGAACGTCCAACAATGAGCAGTTCTTC. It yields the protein CASTAGTSNNEQFF.

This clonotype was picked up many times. CDR3 coding DNA: TGCAACACGGTCCCGGGCACAGATACGCAGTATTTT. Its translation is CNTVPGTDTQYF. The chain joins TRBV29-1 to TRBJ2-3, with D unresolved. Germline CDR1 is SQVTM and CDR2 is ANQGSEA. This CDR3 spans 12 amino acids.

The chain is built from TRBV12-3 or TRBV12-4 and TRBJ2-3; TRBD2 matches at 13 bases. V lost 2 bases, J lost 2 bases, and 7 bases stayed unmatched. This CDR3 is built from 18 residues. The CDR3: CASSLRALAGGPTDTQYF. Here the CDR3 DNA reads TGTGCCAGCAGTTTACGGGCACTAGCGGGGGGGCCCACAGATACGCAGTATTTT.

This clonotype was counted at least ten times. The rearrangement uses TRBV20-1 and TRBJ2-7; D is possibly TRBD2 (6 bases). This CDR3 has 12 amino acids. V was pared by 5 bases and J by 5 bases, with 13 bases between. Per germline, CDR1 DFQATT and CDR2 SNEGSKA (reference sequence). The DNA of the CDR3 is TGCAGTGCTGAGGGACTCGGCGACGAGCAGTACTTC. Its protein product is CSAEGLGDEQYF.

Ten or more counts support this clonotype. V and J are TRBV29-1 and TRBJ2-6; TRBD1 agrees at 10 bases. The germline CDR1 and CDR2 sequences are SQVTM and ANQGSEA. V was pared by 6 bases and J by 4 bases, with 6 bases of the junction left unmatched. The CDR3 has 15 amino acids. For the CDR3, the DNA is TGCAGCGTGGGACAGGGGAGAGCCGGGGCCAACGTCCTGACTTTC. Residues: CSVGQGRAGANVLTF.

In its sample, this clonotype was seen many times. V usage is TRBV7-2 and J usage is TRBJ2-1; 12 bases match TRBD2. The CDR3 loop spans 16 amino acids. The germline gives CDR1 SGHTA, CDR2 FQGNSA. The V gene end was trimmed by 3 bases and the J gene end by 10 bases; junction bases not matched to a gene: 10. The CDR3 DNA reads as TGTGCCAGCAGCTTGGGGGCTAGCGGGGGGGTAGAGGAGCAGTTCTTC. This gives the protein CASSLGASGGVEEQFF.